The present TCR beta chain was sequenced within a study of cytomegalovirus exposure and HLA in healthy donors. Data came from immunoSEQ multiplex PCR; TCRdb stores just in-frame clones and leaves some out. The sample carries roughly 250,000 clones, approximately 83% recorded once. Germline-derived CDR1 and CDR2 are MGHRA and YSYEKL. V was trimmed by 2 bases and J by 4 bases, leaving 9 bases between them. The CDR3 totals 14 residues. The TCR was taken from a woman between 25 and 40 years old in good health and CMV-seropositive. V and J are TRBV4-1 and TRBJ2-1; possibly TRBD1 for D (5 bases). Sample: PBMCs. The DNA of the CDR3 is TGCGCCAGCAGCCAACTGACAGCTTACAATGAGCAGTTCTTC. Amino acid sequence: CASSQLTAYNEQFF.